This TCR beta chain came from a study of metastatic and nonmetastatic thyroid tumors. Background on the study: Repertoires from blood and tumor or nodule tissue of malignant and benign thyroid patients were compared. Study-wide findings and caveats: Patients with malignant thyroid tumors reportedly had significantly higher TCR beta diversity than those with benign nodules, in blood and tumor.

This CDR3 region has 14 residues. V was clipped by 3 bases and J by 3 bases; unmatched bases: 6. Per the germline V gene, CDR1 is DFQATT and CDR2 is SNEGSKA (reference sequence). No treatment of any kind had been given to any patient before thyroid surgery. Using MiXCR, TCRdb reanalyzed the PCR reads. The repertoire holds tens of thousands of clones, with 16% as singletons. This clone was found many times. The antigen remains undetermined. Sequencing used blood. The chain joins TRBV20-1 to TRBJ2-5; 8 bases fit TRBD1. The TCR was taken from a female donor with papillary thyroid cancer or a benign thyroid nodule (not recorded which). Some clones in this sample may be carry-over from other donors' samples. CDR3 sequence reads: CSASLLDREETQYF. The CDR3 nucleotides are TGCAGTGCTAGCCTCCTGGACAGGGAAGAGACCCAGTACTTC.